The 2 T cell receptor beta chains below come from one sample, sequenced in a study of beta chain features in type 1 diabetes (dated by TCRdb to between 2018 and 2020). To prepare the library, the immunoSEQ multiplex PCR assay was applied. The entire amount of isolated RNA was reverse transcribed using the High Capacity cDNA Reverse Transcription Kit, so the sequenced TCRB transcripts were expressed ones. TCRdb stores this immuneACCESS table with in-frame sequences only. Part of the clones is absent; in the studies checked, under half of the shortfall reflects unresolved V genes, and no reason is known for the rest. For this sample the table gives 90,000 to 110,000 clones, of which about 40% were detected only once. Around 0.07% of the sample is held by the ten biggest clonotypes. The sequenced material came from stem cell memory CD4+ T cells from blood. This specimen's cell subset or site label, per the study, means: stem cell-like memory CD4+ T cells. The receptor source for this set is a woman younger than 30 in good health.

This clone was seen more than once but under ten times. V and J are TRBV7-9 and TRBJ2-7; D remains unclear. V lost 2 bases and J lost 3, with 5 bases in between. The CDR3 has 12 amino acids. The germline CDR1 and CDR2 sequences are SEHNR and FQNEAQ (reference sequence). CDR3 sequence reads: CASSLSDYEQYF. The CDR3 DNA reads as TGTGCCAGCAGCTTATCAGACTACGAGCAGTACTTC.

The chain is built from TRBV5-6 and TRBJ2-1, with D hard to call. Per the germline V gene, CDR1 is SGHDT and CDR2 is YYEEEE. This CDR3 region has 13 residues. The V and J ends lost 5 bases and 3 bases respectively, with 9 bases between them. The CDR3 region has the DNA TGTGCCAGCAGGGAAGACTTCTACAATGAGCAGTTCTTC. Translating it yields CASREDFYNEQFF. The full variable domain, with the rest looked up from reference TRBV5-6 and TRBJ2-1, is DAGVTQSPTHLIKTRGQQVTLRCSPKSGHDTVSWYQQALGQGPQFIFQYYEEEERQRGNFPDRFSGHQFPNYSSELNVNALLLGDSALYLCASREDFYNEQFFGPGTRLTVL.